This record concerns one TCR beta chain sequence. Here immunoSEQ multiplex PCR was the method, and the copy in TCRdb shows in-frame clones only, minus some. In the table there are 210,000 or so clones, over 80% of which are singletons. This record comes from a study of control samples from healthy donors and cancer patients. Germline loops: CDR1 SEHNR, CDR2 FQNEAQ (reference sequence). CDR3 size: 13 residues. Trimming shortened V by 1 base and J by 7 bases, and 8 bases separated the two germline ends. This chain joins TRBV7-9 and TRBJ1-5; D is unresolved. The sequenced sample was blood. This sequence originates from a man in his thirties or forties in good health. Here the CDR3 DNA reads TGTGCCAGCAGCTTAGGGGATAACCAGCCCCAGCATTTT. Its protein product is CASSLGDNQPQHF.